The source of this T cell receptor beta chain is a study of blood T cell repertoires in COVID-19 (dated by TCRdb to between 2020 and 2021). Notes on the research overall: Samples from collaborators originated in the United States, Italy and Spain and spanned both the acute and convalescent phases of COVID-19. The material from the prospective study consisted of cDNA or gDNA derived from T cells, B-cell-depleted T cells, or PBMCs. Subjects who had been exposed to COVID-19, were actively infected with it, or had recovered from it provided the deeply sampled blood TCRbeta repertoires that made up the dataset. The repertoires were made available in a free public database intended to serve as a resource for research on the immune response to SARS-CoV-2. Samples came from the ongoing ImmuneRACE study (first 160 participants) plus 1,254 subjects from 6 global collaborators. The sample metadata nearly always contained a de-identified subject ID, COVID-19 status, age in years and sex. Where available, HLA class I and class II types were obtained from metadata supplied by the sample provider rather than from assay-based typing.

Each collaborating institution followed its own protocols to collect whole blood in K2EDTA tubes. For TCRbeta analysis, collaborators shipped samples in one of three forms: frozen whole blood, isolated PBMCs, or DNA extracted from either of those sample types. What the authors observed across the whole study: How much clinical and demographic metadata was included differed by source and by participant, and the metadata was provided uncurated.

Spanning cysteine to phenylalanine, the CDR3 consists of 14 amino acids. Only the CDR3 DNA is retained, 42 bases long and in frame from the first base. The germline V end is reduced by 2 bases and the J end by 2 bases; junction bases left unmatched: 2. The germline V gene supplies CDR1 SGHDN and CDR2 FVKESK. TCRbeta CDR3 regions were amplified from genomic DNA by means of the immunoSEQ Assay, a bias-controlled multiplex PCR. Regarding the original processing steps: Nucleated cell counts per sample were estimated from amplification of reference gene primers within the assay. To quantify the absolute abundance of each unique TCRbeta CDR3 rearrangement, sequence reads were collapsed and filtered. For each sample, productive Simpson clonality was calculated by taking the square root of Simpson's diversity index across productive rearrangements. Entries here come from immuneACCESS through TCRdb and include only in-frame sequences with V and J called. Some clones fail to appear in such tables; in the studies checked, an unresolved V gene covers under half of the shortfall, and the cause of the remainder is unknown. The V and J calls and clone size were taken over from that table, and D and trimming were inferred from the DNA. The sample profile shows approximately 190,000 clones; approximately 84% of them were found once. The top ten clonotypes cover approximately 5.9% of the sample.

Of note for this clone: Its recognized antigen is unknown. Base qualities are missing; no much larger clone stands one base away.

Rearrangement joined TRBV14 to TRBJ1-1, with TRBD1 matching 7 junction bases. The sequencing sample was made of peripheral blood. This sequence originates from a man older than 75 with acute or convalescent COVID-19. The CDR3 corresponds to CASSQRGQNTEAFF. The sequence in DNA is TGTGCCAGCAGCCAAAGGGGGCAAAACACTGAAGCTTTCTTT.